Listed below are T cell receptor beta chains from one sample, sequenced in a study of blood T cell repertoires in COVID-19. Profiling relied on immunoSEQ multiplex PCR, and the TCRdb table lists in-frame clones only, not all of them. The table lists about 140,000 clones, roughly 89% of them singletons. Sequenced sample: peripheral blood. These receptors came from a woman between 40 and 55 years old with acute or convalescent COVID-19. CDR3s include the opening cysteine and the closing phenylalanine or tryptophan. The D gene is left open where the match is weak. The size of a clone is reported for some rows only, either as once, few or many, or as a class for expanded clones.

j_call: TRBJ1-5
v_call: TRBV7-2
clone_size: -
d_call: -
cdr3_aa: CASSQGGGNQPQHF

j_call: TRBJ1-1
v_call: TRBV18
clone_size: -
d_call: TRBD1
cdr3_aa: CASSKDRQGGNTEAFF

j_call: TRBJ2-7
v_call: TRBV6-2/TRBV6-3
clone_size: -
d_call: -
cdr3_aa: CASSSRSHYEQYF

j_call: TRBJ1-6
v_call: TRBV12-3/TRBV12-4
clone_size: few
d_call: -
cdr3_aa: CASSLGRNSPLHF

j_call: TRBJ1-2
v_call: TRBV19
clone_size: -
d_call: TRBD1
cdr3_aa: CASTWVQGGNGYTF

j_call: TRBJ2-1
v_call: TRBV4-3
clone_size: -
d_call: TRBD1
cdr3_aa: CASSQDLTGSGNEQFF

j_call: TRBJ1-3
v_call: TRBV10-3
clone_size: -
d_call: TRBD1
cdr3_aa: CAIKGQELSGNTIYF

j_call: TRBJ2-3
v_call: TRBV9
clone_size: once
d_call: TRBD2
cdr3_aa: CASSVRAGGGDTQYF

j_call: TRBJ1-1
v_call: TRBV30
clone_size: -
d_call: -
cdr3_aa: CAWSGQAAPRAFF

j_call: TRBJ2-7
v_call: TRBV5-8
clone_size: -
d_call: -
cdr3_aa: CASSLGQNYEQYF

j_call: TRBJ2-3
v_call: TRBV11-2
clone_size: -
d_call: -
cdr3_aa: CASSLGRTITDTQYF

j_call: TRBJ2-2
v_call: TRBV19
clone_size: -
d_call: -
cdr3_aa: CASHRDSPRITGELFF

j_call: TRBJ1-2
v_call: TRBV2
clone_size: -
d_call: -
cdr3_aa: CASSESGLNYGYTF

j_call: TRBJ2-3
v_call: TRBV7-9
clone_size: -
d_call: TRBD1
cdr3_aa: CALSPGQGNTDTQYF

j_call: TRBJ2-4
v_call: TRBV11-2
clone_size: -
d_call: -
cdr3_aa: CASSLDPIAKNIQYF

j_call: TRBJ1-5
v_call: TRBV27
clone_size: -
d_call: -
cdr3_aa: CASSLFFGQPQHF